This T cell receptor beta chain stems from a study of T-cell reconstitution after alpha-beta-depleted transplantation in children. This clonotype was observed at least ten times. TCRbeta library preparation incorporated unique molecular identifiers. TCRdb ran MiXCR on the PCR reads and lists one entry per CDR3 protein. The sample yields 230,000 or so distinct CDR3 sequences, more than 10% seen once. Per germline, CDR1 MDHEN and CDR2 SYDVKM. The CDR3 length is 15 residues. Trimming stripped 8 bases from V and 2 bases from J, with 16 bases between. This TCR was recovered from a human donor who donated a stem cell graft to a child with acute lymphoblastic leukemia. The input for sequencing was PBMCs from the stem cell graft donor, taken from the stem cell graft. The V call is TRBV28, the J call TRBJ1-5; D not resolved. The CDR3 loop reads CASGRRRKGNQPQHF. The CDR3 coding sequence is TGTGCCAGCGGCCGTCGGCGCAAGGGCAATCAGCCCCAGCATTTT. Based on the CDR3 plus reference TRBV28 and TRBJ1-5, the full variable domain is DVKVTQSSRYLVKRTGEKVFLECVQDMDHENMFWYRQDPGLGLRLIYFSYDVKMKEKGDIPEGYSVSREKKERFSLILESASTNQTSMYLCASGRRRKGNQPQHFGDGTRLSIL.